The TCR beta chain under discussion was sequenced for a study of CXCR3-negative and CXCR3-positive naive CD8 T cells. Study outcomes and limitations: Researchers report that CXCR3-positive naive cells carry more hydrophobic TRB CDR3s than CXCR3-negative naive cells. PBMCs showed partially decreased CXCR3 expression after cryopreservation, and most assays used fresh PBMCs. High diversity, comparable across both naive subsets, contrasted with much lower diversity in memory CD8+ cells. Within a donor, both naive subsets shared TRBV-TRBJ usage, unlike memory cells.

With respect to this clonotype: Its antigen is unidentified.

CDR3 length: 13 amino acids. Per germline, CDR1 LNHNV and CDR2 YYDKDF (reference sequence). The authors gated naive CD8+ T cells as CD45RO-CCR7+CD27+CD95-. The TRB libraries of cDNA were built by UMI-labeled 5' RACE. TCRdb reworked the 5' RACE reads into one entry per CDR3 protein, no DNA. The sample totals over 50,000 distinct CDR3 sequences. This TCR came from a human donor in good health. Some clones in this sample may be carry-over from other donors' samples. The chain joins TRBV15 to TRBJ1-1; TCRdb's assignment of TRBD1 cannot be checked, as there is no DNA. The material sequenced was naive CXCR3+ CD8+ T cells from blood. Subset noted: CD45RO-CCR7+CD27+CD95- naive CD8+ T cells expressing CXCR3 (TNR3+). This chain's CDR3 is CATSRGAGTEAFF.